A single sample is the source of the 31 T cell receptor beta chains below, sequenced in a study of response to subunit inactivated influenza vaccine. In TCRdb, the RT-PCR reads were re-called with MiXCR into one record per CDR3 protein. This sample carries about 570,000 distinct CDR3 sequences, roughly 10% of them seen once, and the ten largest clones take approximately 11%. These sequences were also reported in another study, on T cells expressing NK-cell markers. Turning to that study: What made the TCR beta cDNA was 5'RACE template switching with UMIs.

The sequencing here drew on PBMCs from blood, taken on the day of vaccination. These receptors all stem from a man aged 50-60 years who received an inactivated influenza vaccine.

This clonotype was detected many times. This chain uses TRBV10-3 with TRBJ1-1, with D possibly matching TRBD1 (5 bases). The V end was cut by 10 bases, the J end by 1 base, with 13 bases between. This CDR3 region has 13 residues. Germline CDR1 ENHRY, CDR2 SYGVKD. The CDR3 spells CATGAGPNTEAFF. Here the CDR3 DNA reads TGTGCCACCGGGGCCGGCCCGAACACTGAAGCTTTCTTT.

The chain has TRBV6-5 and TRBJ2-5; D possibly uses TRBD1 or TRBD2 (6 bases each). The CDR3 totals 15 residues. Per germline, CDR1 MNHEY and CDR2 SVGAGI. V was trimmed by 1 base and J by 7 bases, leaving 16 bases between them. This chain's CDR3 is CASSYLTGAPRTQYF. The DNA of the CDR3 is TGTGCCAGCAGTTACTTAACGGGGGCTCCGCGGACCCAGTACTTC.

The chain recombines TRBV5-5 with TRBJ2-3, with 8 bases that match TRBD2. CDR1 SGHKS and CDR2 YYEKEE come from the germline V gene (reference sequence). Losses at the gene ends were 6 bases for V and 2 bases for J; bases not matched to a gene: 5. The length of the CDR3 is 14 residues. CDR3: CASIPSGYTDTQYF. The CDR3 nucleotides read TGTGCCAGCATCCCTAGCGGGTACACAGATACGCAGTATTTT.

This clonotype has at least ten counts. The genes are TRBV5-6 and TRBJ2-2; TRBD1 aligns across 8 bases. Germline V CDR1 and CDR2: SGHDT, YYEEEE. The CDR3 contains 20 residues. V shed 0 bases, J shed 3 bases, and the junction held 16 bases outside the gene matches. CDR3 in DNA: TGTGCCAGCAGCTTGGTTATTCGGTGGGGACAGGACGAGGACACCGGGGAGCTGTTTTTT. It is translated as CASSLVIRWGQDEDTGELFF.

The rearrangement links TRBV3-1 to TRBJ2-1; TRBD1 agrees at 11 bases. Trimming took 2 bases from V and 4 from J; bases not matched to a gene: 4. Germline lookup yields CDR1 LGHDT and CDR2 YNNKEL (reference sequence). This CDR3 has 16 amino acids. CDR3 bases: TGTGCCAGCAGCCAACCCGGGACAGGGGGTTACAATGAGCAGTTCTTC. Translation gives CASSQPGTGGYNEQFF.

This clonotype was observed a handful of times. This chain connects TRBV6-1 to TRBJ2-1; D gene uncertain. Germline CDR1 is MNHNS and CDR2 is SASEGT. CDR3 length: 14 amino acids. Trimming shortened V by 6 bases and J by 5 bases, and 14 bases separated the two germline ends. The CDR3 region is CASSPRRNNNEQFF. Written as DNA, the CDR3 is TGTGCCAGCAGCCCCCGTAGGAACAACAATGAGCAGTTCTTC.

The chain uses TRBV25-1 and TRBJ2-3; D may match TRBD1 or TRBD2 (5 bases each). The CDR3 has 16 residues. Per the germline V gene, CDR1 is MGHDK and CDR2 is SYGVNS. Trimming took 3 bases from V and 4 from J, leaving 17 bases between them. This chain's CDR3 is CASSEYRTSFSDTQYF. The CDR3 nucleotides read TGTGCCAGCAGTGAGTACAGGACTTCCTTCTCAGATACGCAGTATTTT.

The table lists this clonotype with a few counts. The rearrangement uses TRBV28 and TRBJ2-5; D might be TRBD1 or TRBD2, each matching 5 bases. CDR3 length equals 14 residues. Trimming left V 4 bases short and J 5 bases short, with 14 bases between. Germline V lookup: CDR1 MDHEN, CDR2 SYDVKM. In DNA, the CDR3 is TGTGCCAGCAGTTCTCCCCGGGACGGGGAGACCCAGTACTTC. This sequence encodes CASSSPRDGETQYF.

This chain joins TRBV6-1 and TRBJ1-5; D call uncertain. This CDR3 is built from 15 residues. The germline gives CDR1 MNHNS, CDR2 SASEGT. Trimming took 6 bases from V and 3 from J, leaving 15 bases between them. The CDR3 DNA is TGTGCCAGCAGGCCATCTGGCCGGCCCAATCAGCCCCAGCATTTT. Translation: CASRPSGRPNQPQHF.

This clonotype was counted a few times. The gene calls are TRBV3-1 and TRBJ2-5; D is perhaps TRBD2 (5 bases). V lost 4 bases to trimming and J lost 0 bases, with 15 bases between them. The CDR3 totals 16 residues. CDR1 and CDR2 from the germline V gene are LGHDT and YNNKEL (reference sequence). This CDR3 is CASSLKGAAYQETQYF. DNA for the CDR3: TGTGCCAGCAGCCTTAAGGGAGCGGCGTACCAAGAGACCCAGTACTTC.

This chain's CDR3 is CASSLITGVYGYTF. In DNA, the CDR3 is TGCGCCAGCAGCTTGATAACAGGGGTCTATGGCTACACCTTC. The rearrangement uses TRBV5-1 and TRBJ1-2; TRBD1 aligns across 7 bases. With V trimmed by 1 base and J by 4 bases, 4 bases remained unmatched. CDR3 length: 14 amino acids. Germline V CDR1 and CDR2: SGHRS, YFSETQ.

The CDR3 DNA sequence: TGTGCCACCAGTGATTCGTTGGACAGGGGGCAAGGAGATACGCAGTATTTT. Protein: CATSDSLDRGQGDTQYF. The chain has TRBV24-1 and TRBJ2-3; 11 bases fit TRBD1. J lost 5 bases, V lost 2 bases, and 8 bases had no gene match. Germline V gene lookup returns CDR1 KGHDR and CDR2 SFDVKD. The CDR3 consists of 17 residues.

The chain carries TRBV20-1 and TRBJ2-2; D is perhaps TRBD1 (5 bases). Between the trimmed V and J ends, which lost 6 bases and 4 bases, there was a span of 18 bases. Germline V gene sequence: CDR1 DFQATT, CDR2 SNEGSKA (reference sequence). The CDR3 contains 15 residues. CDR3 protein: CSAAAGHDITGELFF. The DNA for the CDR3 is TGCAGTGCCGCAGCAGGACACGATATCACCGGGGAGCTGTTTTTT.

The chain joins TRBV19 to TRBJ2-4; 9 nucleotides align to TRBD1. Germline loops: CDR1 LNHDA, CDR2 SQIVND (reference sequence). Trimming took 2 bases from V and 5 from J; bases not matched to a gene: 1. CDR3 length: 14 amino acids. The CDR3 spells CASSIRTGENIQYF. CDR3 coding DNA: TGTGCCAGTAGTATACGGACAGGGGAAAACATTCAGTACTTC.

This clonotype has a count of ten or more. The chain combines TRBV5-1 with TRBJ2-3; D unclear. V was cut by 0 bases and J by 2 bases, with 7 bases left in between. The germline CDR1 and CDR2 sequences are SGHRS and YFSETQ. CDR3 length: 14 amino acids. CDR3 DNA: TGCGCCAGCAGCTTGGGGGGTACCACAGATACGCAGTATTTT. It translates to CASSLGGTTDTQYF.

The rearrangement links TRBV11-2 to TRBJ2-3; 10 bases align to TRBD2. V trimming: 5 bases; J trimming: 7 bases; junction bases outside the gene matches: 27. Germline CDR1 is SGHAT and CDR2 is FQNNGV. This CDR3 is 21 amino acids long. The CDR3 sequence is CASSPHGGGLLAGETRNTQYF. CDR3 sequence (DNA): TGTGCCAGCAGCCCCCACGGGGGAGGCCTGCTAGCGGGGGAAACAAGGAATACGCAGTATTTT.

This chain connects TRBV10-3 to TRBJ2-7, with 8 bases lining up with TRBD2. The germline V gene has CDR1 ENHRY and CDR2 SYGVKD. The CDR3 totals 16 residues. J was trimmed by 2 bases and V by 4 bases; bases with no gene match: 10. In DNA, the CDR3 is TGTGCCATCAGTGGTCGGAGCGGGGGCTCCACCTACGAGCAGTACTTC. Protein sequence: CAISGRSGGSTYEQYF.

The genes are TRBV20-1 and TRBJ2-3; tentative D call: TRBD2 (5 bases). CDR3 length equals 14 residues. Trimming took 7 bases from V and 3 from J, leaving 17 bases between them. The germline V gene has CDR1 DFQATT and CDR2 SNEGSKA (reference sequence). For the CDR3, the DNA is TGCAGTGGGACTGTTGGGAGACTTACAGATACGCAGTATTTT. Its translation is CSGTVGRLTDTQYF.

The rearrangement uses TRBV7-2 and TRBJ2-7; TRBD1 agrees at 8 bases. CDR1 is SGHTA and CDR2 is FQGNSA in the germline V gene. The CDR3 runs 16 residues. V gave up 3 bases and J gave up 3 bases; unmatched junction bases: 10. In nucleotides, the CDR3 is TGTGCCAGCAGCTTTTCCCGGACAGGGACCAACTACGAGCAGTACTTC. Translating it yields CASSFSRTGTNYEQYF.

This clonotype came up a few times. V usage is TRBV3-1 and J usage is TRBJ2-7; 8 bases map to TRBD1. This CDR3 has 13 residues. In germline, CDR1 is LGHDT, CDR2 YNNKEL (reference sequence). Trimming removed 5 bases from V and 4 bases from J; junction bases left unmatched: 4. The CDR3 is CASSAGGAYEQYF. The CDR3 DNA is TGTGCCAGCAGCGCAGGGGGCGCGTACGAGCAGTACTTC.

There are many counts of this clonotype. The V call is TRBV5-5, the J call TRBJ2-2, with TRBD1 matching over 9 bases. Germline V lookup: CDR1 SGHKS, CDR2 YYEKEE (reference sequence). V dropped 3 bases and J dropped 8; count of bases not matched to a gene: 14. The CDR3 is made up of 17 amino acids. For the CDR3, the DNA is TGTGCCAGCAGCTCTATTTTGGGACAGGGTGTTTCGGGGGAGCTGTTTTTT. Protein product: CASSSILGQGVSGELFF.

J is TRBJ2-2 and V is TRBV20-1; D not certain. Germline lookup yields CDR1 DFQATT and CDR2 SNEGSKA (reference sequence). The CDR3 is 13 residues long. V dropped 1 base and J dropped 6 bases, with 9 bases sitting between them. CDR3: CSARGRSAGELFF. DNA of the CDR3: TGCAGTGCTAGAGGCAGGTCGGCCGGGGAGCTGTTTTTT.

The sample holds a few counts of this clonotype. The genes are TRBV19 and TRBJ2-5, with 8 bases aligning to TRBD1. The germline CDR1 and CDR2 sequences are LNHDA and SQIVND (reference sequence). The length of the CDR3 is 16 residues. Trimming cost V 3 bases and J 1 base; bases outside gene matches: 7. CDR3 DNA sequence: TGTGCCAGTAGTATTTGGGACAGGAGAAGCCAAGAGACCCAGTACTTC. The encoded protein is CASSIWDRRSQETQYF.

The chain uses TRBV5-1 and TRBJ2-7; the match to TRBD1 covers 8 bases. Trimming cost V 0 bases and J 4 bases; bases outside gene matches: 3. Germline CDR1 reads SGHRS; CDR2 reads YFSETQ. The CDR3 totals 14 residues. The CDR3 DNA is TGCGCCAGCAGCTTGGGACAGGGGAAATACGAGCAGTACTTC. Translation: CASSLGQGKYEQYF.

This chain joins TRBV7-9 and TRBJ2-1, with D maybe TRBD2 (5 bases). From germline, CDR1 is SEHNR and CDR2 FQNEAQ (reference sequence). There are 13 residues in the CDR3. V lost 5 bases and J 6 bases, leaving 11 bases between the germline ends. In DNA form, the CDR3 reads TGTGCCAGCAGCCCGGGGAGAATCAATGAGCAGTTCTTC. It codes for CASSPGRINEQFF.

The chain joins TRBV12-3 or TRBV12-4 to TRBJ2-7; 7 bases align to TRBD1. The CDR3 consists of 13 residues. The junction had 7 bases not matched to a gene; V was cut back by 8 bases and J by 3 bases. CDR3 DNA sequence: TGTGCCAGCGGTATACAGGGGAGCTACGAGCAGTACTTC. Its translation: CASGIQGSYEQYF.

In its sample, this clonotype is medium-sized. The chain carries TRBV7-6 and TRBJ2-1; no firm D call. The CDR3 loop spans 15 amino acids. The V end was cut by 1 base, the J end by 3 bases, with 10 bases between. Per the germline V gene, CDR1 is SGHVS and CDR2 is FNYEAQ. The CDR3 protein is CASSLELAHYNEQFF. The CDR3 DNA is TGTGCCAGCAGCTTAGAACTGGCTCACTACAATGAGCAGTTCTTC.

This sequence joins TRBV5-1 and TRBJ2-1; 10 nucleotides line up with TRBD2. Germline V gives CDR1 SGHRS, CDR2 YFSETQ. There are 16 residues in the CDR3. Trimming removed 0 bases from V and 8 bases from J; junction bases left unmatched: 8. The CDR3 nucleotides read TGCGCCAGCAGCTTGGTGTCTAGCGGGAGAGCGGATGAGCAGTTCTTC. Residues: CASSLVSSGRADEQFF. The full variable domain, rest sourced from reference TRBV5-1 and TRBJ2-1, is KAGVTQTPRYLIKTRGQQVTLSCSPISGHRSVSWYQQTPGQGLQFLFEYFSETQRNKGNFPGRFSGRQFSNSRSEMNVSTLELGDSALYLCASSLVSSGRADEQFFGPGTRLTVL.

V is TRBV16 and J is TRBJ2-1; TRBD1 aligns across 10 bases. V lost 4 bases, J lost 5 bases, and 11 bases stayed unmatched. Germline values: CDR1 KGHSY, CDR2 FQNENV. The CDR3 is 17 residues long. The CDR3: CASSRPGDRGSHNEQFF. In nucleotides, the CDR3 is TGTGCCAGCAGCCGGCCAGGGGACAGGGGTTCTCACAATGAGCAGTTCTTC.

The chain joins TRBV13 to TRBJ2-7; a possible D gene is TRBD1 (6 bases). Trimming pared 2 bases from V and 1 base from J, leaving 18 bases between. In germline, CDR1 is PRHDT, CDR2 FYEKMQ (reference sequence). CDR3 size: 17 residues. The CDR3 region has the DNA TGTGCCAGCAGCTTAAAGGGGGTTGGGGAAGGGTCCTACGAGCAGTACTTC. Translating gives CASSLKGVGEGSYEQYF.

This clonotype has a count of ten or more. This chain joins TRBV12-3 or TRBV12-4 and TRBJ2-2, with 8 positions matching TRBD2. This CDR3 is built from 15 residues. V shed 2 bases, J shed 4 bases, and the junction held 3 bases outside the gene matches. CDR3 in DNA: TGTGCCAGCAGTTTACGGGGGGGGCTCACCGGGGAGCTGTTTTTT. Its protein product is CASSLRGGLTGELFF.